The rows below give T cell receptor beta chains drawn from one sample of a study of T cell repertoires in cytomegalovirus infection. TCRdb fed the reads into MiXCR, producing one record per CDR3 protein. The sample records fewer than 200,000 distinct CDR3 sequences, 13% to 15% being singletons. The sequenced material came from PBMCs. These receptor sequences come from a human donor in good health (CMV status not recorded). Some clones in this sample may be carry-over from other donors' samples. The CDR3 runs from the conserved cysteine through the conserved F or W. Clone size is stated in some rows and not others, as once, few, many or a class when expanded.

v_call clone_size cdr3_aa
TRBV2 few CASLATGGSYNEQFF
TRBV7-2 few CASSSDRGVFTGELFF
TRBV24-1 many CATSLLAGEGNEQFF
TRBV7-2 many CASSPTGMSNQPQHF
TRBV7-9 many CASARGANYGYTF
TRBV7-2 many CASSEGGSYGYTF
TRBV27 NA CASSPHTETYNEQFF
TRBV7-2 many CASSRERDSNQPQHF
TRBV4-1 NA CASSQGFIDRNADTQYF
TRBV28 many CASRPTRGLSSGANVLTF
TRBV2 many CASRRTEANYGYTF
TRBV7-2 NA CAISLALIGNEQLF
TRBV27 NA CASSLDRGGSPLHF
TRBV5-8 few CASSLRDRYLYGYTF
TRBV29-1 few CSLLGGDVPYNEQFF
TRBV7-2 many CASSSQGLAVYNEQFF
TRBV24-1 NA CATSDRGRREQYF
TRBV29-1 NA CSVEEGQAYEQYF
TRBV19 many CASSNRGQILHNEQFF
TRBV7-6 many CASSFGRRETFDEQYF
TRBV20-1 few CSARPGLAGVIEQFF
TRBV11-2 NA CASSRRVSGVTDTQYF
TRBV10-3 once CAISEKGRENTEAFF
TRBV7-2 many CASSYTQTANYGYTF
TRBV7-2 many CASSKGRQETQYF
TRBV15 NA CATSRVHGTVSGNTIYF
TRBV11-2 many CASSRGRGLPINEKLFF
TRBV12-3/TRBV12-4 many CASSLGAGPQAFF
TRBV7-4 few CASRSPSGRDYNEQFF
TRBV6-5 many CASSNRQGGYGYTF
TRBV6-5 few CASSYFGEMNTEAFF
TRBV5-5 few CASSPRRVSYEQYF
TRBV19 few CASRSGTVNSEAFF
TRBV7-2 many CASSTRGVWETQYF
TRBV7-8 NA CASSLVRLAGGLYNEQFF
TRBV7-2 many CASSSPGRNYGYTF
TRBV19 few CASSTPFWTGGSGTGELFF
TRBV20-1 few CSGTSNTEAFF
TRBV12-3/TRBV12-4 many CASSTMTGAEYLSNQPQHF
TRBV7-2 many CASSPGDRRYEQYF
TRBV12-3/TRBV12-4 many CASSPAGSPSREQYF
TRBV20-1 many CSTKIAGHKNTGELFF
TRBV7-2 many CASSLGLKNTEAFF
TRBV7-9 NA CASSSRDSFSGNTIYF
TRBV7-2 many CASSLSPGLAATYEQYF
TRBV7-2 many CASSLVGSSYEQYF
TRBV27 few CASSSHLSPSGGVYEQYF
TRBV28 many CASSLRATQETQYF
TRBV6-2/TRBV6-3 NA CASSRRVTSGNTIYF
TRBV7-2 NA CASLPRHHGYTF
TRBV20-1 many CSARRTASTNEKLFF
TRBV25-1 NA CASSDLAGGLYNEQFF
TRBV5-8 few CASSRGQEGWEDTQYF
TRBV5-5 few CASSSDRGTRNEKLFF
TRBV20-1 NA CSASSQRRYNEQFF